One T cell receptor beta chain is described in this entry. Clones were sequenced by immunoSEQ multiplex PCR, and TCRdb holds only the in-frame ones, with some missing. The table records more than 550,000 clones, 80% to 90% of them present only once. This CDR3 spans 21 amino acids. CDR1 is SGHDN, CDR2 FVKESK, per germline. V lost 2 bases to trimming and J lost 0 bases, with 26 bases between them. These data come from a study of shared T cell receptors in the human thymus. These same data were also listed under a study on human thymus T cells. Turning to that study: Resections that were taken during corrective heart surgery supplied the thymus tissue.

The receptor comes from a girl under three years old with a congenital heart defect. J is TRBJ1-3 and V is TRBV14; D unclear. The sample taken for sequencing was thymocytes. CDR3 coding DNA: TGTGCCAGCAGCCAATTGTCTGATAACGGGTGGAGGGAGTCCTCTGGAAACACCATATATTTT. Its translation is CASSQLSDNGWRESSGNTIYF.